These T cell receptor beta chains were read from a single sample in a study of T cells in Graves' hyperthyroidism and ophthalmopathy. TCRdb passed the multiplex PCR reads through MiXCR, listing each CDR3 protein once. The sample lists approximately 500,000 distinct CDR3 sequences, more than 45% occurring once. Sequenced: peripheral blood or thyroid tissue (not recorded which). The receptors originated from a woman between 18 and 30 years old with Graves' hyperthyroidism. Both conserved end residues are part of each CDR3. Each record gives: V gene, clone size, D gene, J gene, CDR3 protein, CDR3 DNA. A D gene is named only where the DNA matches it firmly. Clone size is not always given. Where it is, it says once, few, many or a class for expanded clones.

v_call: TRBV5-4; clone_size: once; d_call: .; j_call: TRBJ2-2; cdr3_aa: CASSLWQGTNTGELFF; cdr3_nt: TGTGCCAGCAGCTTGTGGCAGGGCACGAACACCGGGGAGCTGTTTTTT
v_call: TRBV7-3; clone_size: few; d_call: .; j_call: TRBJ2-3; cdr3_aa: CASSLLPVADTQYF; cdr3_nt: TGTGCCAGCAGCCTCCTCCCGGTGGCAGATACGCAGTATTTT
v_call: TRBV20-1; clone_size: many; d_call: .; j_call: TRBJ2-5; cdr3_aa: CSASGVGLVETQYF; cdr3_nt: TGCAGTGCTAGTGGGGTTGGGCTCGTGGAGACCCAGTACTTC
v_call: TRBV12-3/TRBV12-4; clone_size: many; d_call: .; j_call: TRBJ2-7; cdr3_aa: CASSPRGVRVNEQYF; cdr3_nt: TGTGCCAGCAGCCCGAGAGGAGTTAGGGTTAATGAGCAGTACTTC
v_call: TRBV6-5; clone_size: .; d_call: TRBD1; j_call: TRBJ1-5; cdr3_aa: CASQKQGKEPQHF; cdr3_nt: TGTGCCAGCCAAAAACAGGGGAAAGAGCCCCAGCATTTT
v_call: TRBV4-2; clone_size: .; d_call: .; j_call: TRBJ1-4; cdr3_aa: CASSQETGGEKLFF; cdr3_nt: TGTGCCAGCAGCCAAGAGACAGGCGGGGAAAAACTGTTTTTT
v_call: TRBV7-2; clone_size: many; d_call: TRBD1; j_call: TRBJ2-5; cdr3_aa: CASSAQGAETQYF; cdr3_nt: TGTGCCAGCAGCGCACAGGGGGCGGAGACCCAGTACTTC
v_call: TRBV10-1; clone_size: .; d_call: .; j_call: TRBJ2-7; cdr3_aa: CASSKSSASAYEQYF; cdr3_nt: TGCGCCAGCAGTAAGTCCTCGGCCTCCGCCTACGAGCAGTACTTC
v_call: TRBV7-9; clone_size: .; d_call: TRBD1; j_call: TRBJ1-5; cdr3_aa: CASSQTGRSQHF; cdr3_nt: TGTGCCAGCAGCCAGACAGGGAGATCCCAGCATTTT
v_call: TRBV24-1; clone_size: many; d_call: .; j_call: TRBJ2-2; cdr3_aa: CATSDLRRDGTGELFF; cdr3_nt: TGTGCCACCAGTGATTTAAGGCGGGACGGGACCGGGGAGCTGTTTTTT
v_call: TRBV14; clone_size: few; d_call: TRBD2; j_call: TRBJ2-1; cdr3_aa: CASSPLRLTSGGNEQFF; cdr3_nt: TGTGCCAGCAGTCCCCTCAGGCTGACTAGCGGGGGCAATGAGCAGTTCTTC
v_call: TRBV2; clone_size: .; d_call: TRBD1; j_call: TRBJ2-7; cdr3_aa: CASTAGTGYYEQYF; cdr3_nt: TGTGCCAGCACTGCCGGGACAGGGTACTACGAGCAGTACTTC
v_call: TRBV5-6; clone_size: .; d_call: .; j_call: TRBJ2-5; cdr3_aa: CASSSGPFNDQPQYF; cdr3_nt: TGTGCCAGCAGCTCTGGACCCTTTAACGATCAGCCCCAGTACTTC
v_call: TRBV20-1; clone_size: many; d_call: TRBD1; j_call: TRBJ1-5; cdr3_aa: CSAILRGLGNQPQHF; cdr3_nt: TGCAGTGCTATACTAAGGGGGCTCGGGAATCAGCCCCAGCATTTT
v_call: TRBV7-3; clone_size: .; d_call: .; j_call: TRBJ2-2; cdr3_aa: CASSFGLGGTGELFF; cdr3_nt: TGTGCCAGCAGCTTTGGCCTGGGAGGTACCGGGGAGCTGTTTTTT
v_call: TRBV6-5; clone_size: few; d_call: TRBD1; j_call: TRBJ1-5; cdr3_aa: CASSPGQALRRDQPQHF; cdr3_nt: TGTGCCAGCAGCCCCGGACAGGCGTTGCGGAGGGATCAGCCCCAGCATTTT
v_call: TRBV7-2; clone_size: .; d_call: .; j_call: TRBJ1-6; cdr3_aa: CASSGGGLKPGENYNSPLHF; cdr3_nt: TGTGCCAGCAGCGGAGGCGGACTGAAGCCGGGGGAGAACTATAATTCACCCCTCCACTTT
v_call: TRBV2; clone_size: many; d_call: .; j_call: TRBJ2-3; cdr3_aa: CASTASTDTQYF; cdr3_nt: TGTGCCAGCACGGCCTCCACAGATACGCAGTATTTT
v_call: TRBV15; clone_size: many; d_call: .; j_call: TRBJ1-6; cdr3_aa: CATSRDRLTGLNSPLHF; cdr3_nt: TGTGCCACCAGCAGAGATCGTCTAACAGGGTTGAATTCACCCCTCCACTTT
v_call: TRBV9; clone_size: .; d_call: .; j_call: TRBJ2-1; cdr3_aa: CASSASYNEQFF; cdr3_nt: TGTGCCAGCAGCGCTTCTTACAATGAGCAGTTCTTC
v_call: TRBV7-9; clone_size: many; d_call: .; j_call: TRBJ2-7; cdr3_aa: CASSLPGLLKHEQYF; cdr3_nt: TGTGCCAGCAGCCTCCCGGGACTCTTGAAACACGAGCAGTACTTC
v_call: TRBV12-3/TRBV12-4; clone_size: .; d_call: TRBD1; j_call: TRBJ1-5; cdr3_aa: CASSLGTGVWLYSNQPQHF; cdr3_nt: TGTGCCAGCAGTTTAGGGACAGGGGTATGGCTTTATAGCAATCAGCCCCAGCATTTT
v_call: TRBV5-1; clone_size: many; d_call: .; j_call: TRBJ2-7; cdr3_aa: CASSLSLAGPYEQYF; cdr3_nt: TGCGCCAGCAGCTTGAGTCTAGCCGGTCCCTACGAGCAGTACTTC